This T cell receptor beta chain was retrieved from a study of T-cell reconstitution after alpha-beta-depleted transplantation in children. A library of TCRbeta sequences, prepared with unique molecular identifiers, was generated. MiXCR, applied by TCRdb to the PCR reads, yields one record per CDR3 protein. Here the sample spans about 230,000 distinct CDR3 sequences, more than 10% being singletons. This clonotype was seen many times. V lost 4 bases, J lost 2 bases, and 19 bases lay in between. This CDR3 region has 17 residues. The sequencing used PBMCs from the stem cell graft donor, collected from the stem cell graft. This clonotype was obtained from a human donor who donated a stem cell graft to a child with acute lymphoblastic leukemia. The rearrangement joins TRBV12-3 or TRBV12-4 to TRBJ2-3; D is possibly TRBD2 (6 bases). The CDR3 region is CASSYFRDFLPTDTQYF. As DNA, the CDR3 is TGTGCCAGCAGTTACTTCCGGGACTTTCTTCCCACAGATACGCAGTATTTT.